The clone carrying this T cell receptor (beta chain) was picked up a small number of times. Its matching antigen is unknown. Clones were sequenced by immunoSEQ multiplex PCR, and TCRdb holds only the in-frame ones, with some missing. Here the sample spans 5,500 or so clones, about 70% being singletons. This sample stems from a study of CD8 T cell repertoires and HIV-1 epitope variants. As for the study in general: T cells were stimulated with Twenty-five Gag and Nef peptides separately. IL-2, IL-7 and IL-15 were added on days 3 and 7 of approximately 10-day cultures.

The CDR3 sequence is 16 residues long. CDR1 SEHNR and CDR2 FQNEAQ come from the germline V gene (reference sequence). V was trimmed by 0 bases and J by 2 bases, leaving 14 bases between them. The rearrangement uses TRBV7-9 and TRBJ2-7, with D perhaps matching TRBD2 (5 bases). The TCR was taken from a male donor with HIV. What was sequenced was cultured CD8+ T cells derived from PBMCs. CDR3 coding DNA: TGTGCCAGCAGCTTAGCGGGGAGCTCGCACGCCTACGAGCAGTACTTC. It is translated as CASSLAGSSHAYEQYF.